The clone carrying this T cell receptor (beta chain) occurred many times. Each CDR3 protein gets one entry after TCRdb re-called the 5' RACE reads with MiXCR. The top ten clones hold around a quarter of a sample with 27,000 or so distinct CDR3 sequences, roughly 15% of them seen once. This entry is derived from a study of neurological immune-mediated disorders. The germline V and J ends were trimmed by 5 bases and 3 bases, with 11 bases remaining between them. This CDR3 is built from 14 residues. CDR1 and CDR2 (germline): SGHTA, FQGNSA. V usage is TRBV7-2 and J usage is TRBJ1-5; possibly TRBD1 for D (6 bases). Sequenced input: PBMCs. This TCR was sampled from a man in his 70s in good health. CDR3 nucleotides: TGTGCCAGCAGCCCGGACAGCTTCAATCAGCCCCAGCATTTT. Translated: CASSPDSFNQPQHF.